This T cell receptor beta chain was sequenced during a study of blood T cell repertoires in COVID-19. Background on the study: Both acute and convalescent COVID-19 samples were obtained from the United States, Italy and Spain. The cDNA or gDNA used as material had been derived from T cells, B-cell-depleted T cells, or PBMCs.

Generated by immunoSEQ multiplex PCR, the TCRdb table keeps only in-frame clones and is missing some. The sample has fewer than 250,000 clones; roughly nine tenths are singletons. This clonotype was obtained from a woman aged 55-70 years who had recovered from COVID-19. The sequenced sample consisted of peripheral blood.

Here the CDR3 DNA reads TGTGCCAGCAGCGTAGGAGAGAACACTGAAGCTTTCTTT. It codes for CASSVGENTEAFF. This chain uses TRBV9 with TRBJ1-1; D is undetermined. CDR1 and CDR2 from the germline V gene are SGDLS and YYNGEE. Trimming left V 0 bases short and J 1 base short, with 4 bases between. The CDR3 runs 13 residues.